Listed below are T cell receptor beta chains from one sample, sequenced in a study of spatial heterogeneity in lung cancer. TCRdb re-analysed the 5' RACE reads in MiXCR, keeping a single row per CDR3 protein. The repertoire consists of tens of thousands of distinct CDR3 sequences, with roughly 12% occurring once and the leading ten covering over 40%. The starting material was PBMCs, obtained at surgery. Every receptor here comes from a male donor with early-stage non-small cell lung cancer. Each CDR3 is given with its conserved first and last residue. Fields, in order: CDR3 protein, CDR3 DNA, clone size, V gene, J gene, D gene. The D gene is left open where the match is weak. A row's size may be missing; if present it is once, few, many or a size class.

CDR3: CASSSSGGPYNEQFF
DNA: TGTGCCAGCAGTTCTAGCGGGGGCCCCTACAATGAGCAGTTCTTC
size: once
V: TRBV7-2
J: TRBJ2-1
D: TRBD2

CDR3: CSASEGTQYF
DNA: TGCAGTGCTAGCGAGGGCACGCAGTATTTT
size: few
V: TRBV20-1
J: TRBJ2-3
D: -

CDR3: CASSHGGGDQPQHF
DNA: TGTGCCAGCAGCCACGGGGGGGGAGATCAGCCCCAGCATTTT
size: few
V: TRBV12-3/TRBV12-4
J: TRBJ1-5
D: -

CDR3: CASSPGHTLYEQYF
DNA: TGTGCCAGCAGTCCGGGACACACTCTCTACGAGCAGTACTTC
size: -
V: TRBV6-1
J: TRBJ2-7
D: -

CDR3: CASSYLSDTEAFF
DNA: TGTGCCAGCAGTTACTTGTCGGACACTGAAGCTTTCTTT
size: -
V: TRBV6-5
J: TRBJ1-1
D: -

CDR3: CSAPTGANGYTF
DNA: TGCAGTGCTCCGACAGGGGCAAATGGCTACACCTTC
size: -
V: TRBV20-1
J: TRBJ1-2
D: TRBD1

CDR3: CASRSVGKTQYF
DNA: TGTGCCAGCAGGTCCGTTGGCAAGACCCAGTACTTC
size: -
V: TRBV6-5
J: TRBJ2-5
D: -

CDR3: CASSVGTGLYEQYF
DNA: TGTGCCAGCAGCGTCGGGACAGGTCTCTACGAGCAGTACTTC
size: -
V: TRBV9
J: TRBJ2-7
D: TRBD1

CDR3: CASSLAVTGHQPQHF
DNA: TGTGCCAGCAGCTTAGCAGTCACGGGCCATCAGCCCCAGCATTTT
size: -
V: TRBV7-8
J: TRBJ1-5
D: -

CDR3: CASSPSSGSATGELFF
DNA: TGTGCCAGCAGCCCTTCTAGCGGGAGTGCCACCGGGGAGCTGTTTTTT
size: -
V: TRBV7-3
J: TRBJ2-2
D: TRBD2

CDR3: CASSRSQGPINTGELFF
DNA: TGTGCCAGCAGCCGTAGTCAGGGCCCCATAAACACCGGGGAGCTGTTTTTT
size: -
V: TRBV11-1
J: TRBJ2-2
D: -

CDR3: CASGLAIAKNIQYF
DNA: TGTGCCAGTGGGCTTGCTATAGCCAAAAACATTCAGTACTTC
size: few
V: TRBV19
J: TRBJ2-4
D: -

CDR3: CAWSLVGEKLFF
DNA: TGTGCCTGGAGTCTTGTGGGGGAAAAACTGTTTTTT
size: -
V: TRBV30
J: TRBJ1-4
D: -

CDR3: CAWSGRSNYGYTF
DNA: TGTGCCTGGAGTGGGAGGTCTAACTATGGCTACACCTTC
size: -
V: TRBV30
J: TRBJ1-2
D: -

CDR3: CAISEDADYEQYF
DNA: TGTGCCATCAGTGAGGACGCGGACTACGAGCAGTACTTC
size: few
V: TRBV10-3
J: TRBJ2-7
D: -

CDR3: CASSPGDTSYNEQFF
DNA: TGCGCCAGCAGTCCGGGAGACACCTCCTACAATGAGCAGTTCTTC
size: -
V: TRBV5-1
J: TRBJ2-1
D: -

CDR3: CASSYTPQGDYEQYF
DNA: TGTGCCAGCAGTTACACCCCCCAAGGCGACTACGAGCAGTACTTC
size: -
V: TRBV6-6
J: TRBJ2-7
D: -

CDR3: CASSPTGTPWGQFF
DNA: TGCGCCAGCAGCCCTACGGGGACCCCCTGGGGGCAGTTCTTC
size: many
V: TRBV5-1
J: TRBJ2-1
D: -

CDR3: CASSNTGNTGELFF
DNA: TGTGCCAGCAGCAATACCGGGAACACCGGGGAGCTGTTTTTT
size: -
V: TRBV6-4
J: TRBJ2-2
D: -

CDR3: CASSSAGSSETQYF
DNA: TGTGCCAGCAGCTCAGCGGGCAGCTCGGAGACCCAGTACTTC
size: few
V: TRBV7-2
J: TRBJ2-5
D: -

CDR3: CASSQVGISGSSDTQYF
DNA: TGCGCCAGCAGCCAAGTCGGGATTAGCGGGAGCTCAGATACGCAGTATTTT
size: few
V: TRBV4-3
J: TRBJ2-3
D: TRBD2

CDR3: CASSLERATGELFF
DNA: TGTGCCAGCAGCTTAGAACGGGCCACCGGGGAGCTGTTTTTT
size: few
V: TRBV7-2
J: TRBJ2-2
D: -

CDR3: CASSFSLQQPQHF
DNA: TGTGCCAGCAGTTTTAGTCTCCAGCAGCCCCAGCATTTT
size: -
V: TRBV28
J: TRBJ1-5
D: -

CDR3: CAWSTGVGDQPQHF
DNA: TGTGCCTGGAGTACCGGGGTGGGGGATCAGCCCCAGCATTTT
size: few
V: TRBV30
J: TRBJ1-5
D: -

CDR3: CASSPVLQVSGANVLTF
DNA: TGTGCCAGCTCACCGGTTTTACAGGTTTCTGGGGCCAACGTCCTGACTTTC
size: few
V: TRBV18
J: TRBJ2-6
D: -

CDR3: CASSYSGRGNEQYF
DNA: TGTGCCAGCAGTTACTCGGGCAGGGGGAACGAGCAGTACTTC
size: -
V: TRBV6-2/TRBV6-3
J: TRBJ2-7
D: TRBD1

CDR3: CAWKPRLTGVSYNSPLHF
DNA: TGTGCCTGGAAACCCCGACTGACAGGGGTCTCCTATAATTCACCCCTCCACTTT
size: few
V: TRBV30
J: TRBJ1-6
D: TRBD1

CDR3: CASSAYEEVETQYF
DNA: TGTGCCAGCAGCGCCTATGAGGAGGTGGAGACCCAGTACTTC
size: many
V: TRBV7-9
J: TRBJ2-5
D: -

CDR3: CAISEFQGVNTEAFF
DNA: TGTGCCATCAGTGAGTTCCAGGGAGTAAACACTGAAGCTTTCTTT
size: few
V: TRBV10-3
J: TRBJ1-1
D: -

CDR3: CASSETGNYGYTF
DNA: TGCGCCAGCAGTGAGACGGGAAACTATGGCTACACCTTC
size: few
V: TRBV10-2
J: TRBJ1-2
D: -

CDR3: CASSLASGVHTDTQYF
DNA: TGTGCCAGCAGCTTGGCTAGCGGGGTGCACACAGATACGCAGTATTTT
size: many
V: TRBV5-5
J: TRBJ2-3
D: TRBD2